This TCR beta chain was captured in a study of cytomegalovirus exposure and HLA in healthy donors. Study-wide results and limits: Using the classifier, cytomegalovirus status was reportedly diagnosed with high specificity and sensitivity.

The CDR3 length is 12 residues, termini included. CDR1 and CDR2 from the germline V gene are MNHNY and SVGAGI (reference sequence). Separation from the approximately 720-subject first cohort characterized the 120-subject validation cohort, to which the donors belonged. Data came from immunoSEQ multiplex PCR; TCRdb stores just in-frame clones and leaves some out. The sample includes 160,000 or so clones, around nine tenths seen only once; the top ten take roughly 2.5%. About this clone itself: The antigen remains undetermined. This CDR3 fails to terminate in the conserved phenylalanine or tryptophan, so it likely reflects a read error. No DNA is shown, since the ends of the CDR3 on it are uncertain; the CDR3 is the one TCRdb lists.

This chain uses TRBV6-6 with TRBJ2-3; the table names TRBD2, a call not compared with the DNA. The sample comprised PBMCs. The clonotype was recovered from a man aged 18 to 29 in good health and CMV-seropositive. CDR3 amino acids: CASSPTSLAGVR.